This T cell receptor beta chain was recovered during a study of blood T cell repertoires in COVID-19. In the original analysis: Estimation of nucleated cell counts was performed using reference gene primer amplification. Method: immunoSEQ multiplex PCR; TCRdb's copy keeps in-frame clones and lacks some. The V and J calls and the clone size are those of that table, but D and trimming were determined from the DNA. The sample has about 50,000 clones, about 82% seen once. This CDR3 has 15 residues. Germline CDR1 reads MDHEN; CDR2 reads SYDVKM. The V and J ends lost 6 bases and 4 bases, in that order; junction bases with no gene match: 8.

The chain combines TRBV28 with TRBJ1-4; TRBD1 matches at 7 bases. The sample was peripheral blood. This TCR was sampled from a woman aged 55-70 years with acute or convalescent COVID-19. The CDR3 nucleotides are TGTGCCAGCAGCCGGGACAGAATTTATAATGAAAAACTGTTTTTT. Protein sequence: CASSRDRIYNEKLFF.